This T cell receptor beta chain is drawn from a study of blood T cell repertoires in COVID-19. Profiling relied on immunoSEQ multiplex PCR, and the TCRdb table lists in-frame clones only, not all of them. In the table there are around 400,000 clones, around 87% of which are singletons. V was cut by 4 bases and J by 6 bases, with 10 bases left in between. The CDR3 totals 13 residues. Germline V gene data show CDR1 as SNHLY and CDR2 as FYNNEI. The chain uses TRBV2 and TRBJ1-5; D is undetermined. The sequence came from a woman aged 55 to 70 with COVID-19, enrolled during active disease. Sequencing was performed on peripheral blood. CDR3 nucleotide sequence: TGTGCCAGCAGTGGAGGTCAGAGTCAGCCCCAGCATTTT. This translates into CASSGGQSQPQHF.